The present entry profiles one T cell receptor (beta chain) with its context. Its antigen remains unidentified. This CDR3 spans 15 amino acids. Germline V gene data show CDR1 as SGHDN and CDR2 as FVKESK. This sample is drawn from a study of T cells expressing NK-cell markers. Study information: From sorted CD3+CD56+NKG2C+, CD3+CD56+NKG2C- and CD3+CD56-NKG2C+ T cells came the TCR beta repertoires. The authors sequenced eight donors, of whom seven were HCMV-seropositive and one was seronegative. General study results and limits: Similarly, these clonotypes led the CD3+CD56-NKG2C+ fraction as well in a few donors.

TCRdb re-called the 5' RACE reads and catalogs CDR3 proteins one per entry, DNA excluded. Recorded here are about 540,000 distinct CDR3 sequences; the top ten clones represent under 4.5%. This TCR was recovered from a man between 18 and 29 years old in good health. V usage is TRBV14 and J usage is TRBJ2-7; TCRdb gives TRBD1 as the D gene, but with no DNA this cannot be confirmed. Sequencing input: blood T cells: a sorted CD56 or NKG2C T cell subset, CD4+ or CD8+ T cells, or bulk PBMC T cells (not recorded which). This chain's CDR3 is CASSQETGAVSEQYF.